These T cell receptor beta chains were read from a single sample in a study of naive CD8 T cells in extremely preterm neonates. TCRdb keeps only in-frame clones here, not all; method: immunoSEQ multiplex PCR. The top ten clones hold around 0.7% of a sample with roughly 4,800 clones, 90% to 95% of them seen once. The sample consisted of naive CD8+ T cells from cord blood. Receptors were obtained from a boy who was born preterm. Each CDR3 is given with its conserved first and last residue. The order of the fields is J gene, D gene, V gene, clone size, CDR3 protein, CDR3 DNA. D genes are given only for firm matches. The listing skips clone size in some rows; elsewhere it reads once, few, many or a size class.

>TRBJ2-1|TRBD1|TRBV27|.
CASSLRPGGRNEQFF
TGTGCCAGCAGTTTAAGACCAGGGGGTCGCAATGAGCAGTTCTTC
>TRBJ2-7|TRBD2|TRBV9|.
CASSVEGTSGSEQYF
TGTGCCAGCAGCGTAGAGGGGACTAGCGGGAGCGAGCAGTACTTC
>TRBJ1-1|.|TRBV6-4|.
CASSDVGGEAFF
TGTGCCAGCAGTGACGTCGGGGGTGAAGCTTTCTTT
>TRBJ2-1|.|TRBV7-2|.
CASSPYFYNEQFF
TGTGCCAGCAGCCCCTATTTCTACAATGAGCAGTTCTTC
>TRBJ2-1|.|TRBV27|.
CASSLQGNEQFF
TGTGCCAGCAGTTTACAGGGTAATGAGCAGTTCTTC
>TRBJ2-7|.|TRBV6-5|.
CASSYEKGNYEQYF
TGTGCCAGCAGTTACGAGAAGGGAAACTACGAGCAGTACTTC
>TRBJ2-1|TRBD2|TRBV6-1|.
CASSENSGYNEQFF
TGTGCCAGCAGTGAAAATAGCGGGTACAATGAGCAGTTCTTC
>TRBJ1-5|.|TRBV27|once
CASSLGSNQPQHF
TGTGCCAGCAGTTTAGGTAGCAATCAGCCCCAGCATTTT
>TRBJ2-7|.|TRBV6-1|.
CASSEHSYEQYF
TGTGCCAGCAGTGAACACTCCTACGAGCAGTACTTC
>TRBJ2-3|.|TRBV5-6|.
CASSWDFTDTQYF
TGTGCCAGCAGCTGGGACTTCACAGATACGCAGTATTTT
>TRBJ1-5|.|TRBV9|.
CASSDSNQPQHF
TGTGCCAGCAGCGACAGCAATCAGCCCCAGCATTTT
>TRBJ1-2|TRBD1|TRBV29-1|.
CSVVDSGGYGYTF
TGCAGCGTTGTAGATTCAGGGGGCTATGGCTACACCTTC
>TRBJ1-4|.|TRBV11-2|.
CASSLGTVVNEKLFF
TGTGCCAGCAGCTTAGGGACGGTGGTTAATGAAAAACTGTTTTTT
>TRBJ1-2|.|TRBV5-5|.
CASSLGQYGYTF
TGTGCCAGCAGCTTAGGACAGTATGGCTACACCTTC
>TRBJ2-1|.|TRBV4-1|.
CASSQDSTYNEQFF
TGCGCCAGCAGCCAAGACAGTACCTACAATGAGCAGTTCTTC
>TRBJ2-3|TRBD2|TRBV14|.
CASSQLAGGPSTDTQYF
TGTGCCAGCAGCCAACTAGCGGGAGGCCCTAGCACAGATACGCAGTATTTT
>TRBJ2-7|.|TRBV19|.
CASSMGYEQYF
TGTGCCAGTAGTATGGGTTACGAGCAGTACTTC
>TRBJ1-3|.|TRBV4-1|.
CASSQSGPSSGNTIYF
TGCGCCAGCAGCCAATCAGGACCTAGCTCTGGAAACACCATATATTTT
>TRBJ2-3|.|TRBV5-1|.
CASSLDGDTQYF
TGCGCCAGCAGCTTAGATGGGGATACGCAGTATTTT
>TRBJ2-1|TRBD1|TRBV19|.
CASSRTGGSYNEQFF
TGTGCCAGTAGTAGGACAGGGGGCTCCTACAATGAGCAGTTCTTC
>TRBJ2-1|.|TRBV6-5|once
CASSFGVGEQFF
TGTGCCAGCAGCTTTGGGGTTGGTGAGCAGTTCTTC
>TRBJ1-2|TRBD1|TRBV6-6|.
CASSYLTGDNYGYTF
TGTGCCAGCAGTTACCTGACAGGGGATAACTATGGCTACACCTTC
>TRBJ1-3|.|TRBV29-1|.
CSVDTGRNTIYF
TGCAGCGTTGACACAGGGCGAAACACCATATATTTT
>TRBJ2-7|.|TRBV6-5|.
CASSYSSAYEQYF
TGTGCCAGCAGTTACTCTAGCGCCTACGAGCAGTACTTC
>TRBJ1-2|.|TRBV27|.
CASRSQGYGYTF
TGTGCCAGCAGAAGCCAAGGGTATGGCTACACCTTC
>TRBJ1-2|TRBD1|TRBV27|.
CASTGGYGYTF
TGTGCCAGCACAGGGGGCTATGGCTACACCTTC
>TRBJ2-5|.|TRBV20-1|.
CSGRIQETQYF
TGCAGTGGACGGATTCAAGAGACCCAGTACTTC
>TRBJ1-5|.|TRBV7-9|few
CASSLGGQPQHF
TGTGCCAGCAGCTTAGGGGGTCAGCCCCAGCATTTT
>TRBJ2-7|.|TRBV21-1|.
CASSKGGDSSYEQYF
TGTGCCAGCAGCAAAGGGGGGGACAGCTCCTACGAGCAGTACTTC
>TRBJ1-2|.|TRBV4-1|.
CASSQPGQNYGYTF
TGCGCCAGCAGCCAGCCGGGACAAAACTATGGCTACACCTTC
>TRBJ2-7|TRBD2|TRBV27|.
CASSPGTSGYEQYF
TGTGCCAGCAGCCCCGGGACTAGCGGGTACGAGCAGTACTTC
>TRBJ2-2|.|TRBV5-4|.
CASSLAGPGELFF
TGTGCCAGCAGCTTGGCAGGGCCCGGGGAGCTGTTTTTT
>TRBJ1-1|TRBD1|TRBV27|.
CASSWTGGTEAFF
TGTGCCAGCAGTTGGACAGGTGGCACTGAAGCTTTCTTT
>TRBJ2-7|TRBD1|TRBV5-4|.
CASSLRQGEEQYF
TGTGCCAGCAGCTTGAGACAGGGTGAGGAGCAGTACTTC
>TRBJ1-2|TRBD1|TRBV14|once
CASSQAGQGYYGYTF
TGTGCCAGCAGCCAAGCGGGACAGGGTTACTATGGCTACACCTTC
>TRBJ2-1|.|TRBV7-6|.
CASSLGNEQFF
TGTGCCAGCAGCTTAGGAAATGAGCAGTTCTTC
>TRBJ2-1|.|TRBV4-2|.
CASSQANEQFF
TGTGCCAGCAGCCAAGCCAATGAGCAGTTCTTC
>TRBJ1-1|.|TRBV25-1|few
CASSDRAEAFF
TGTGCCAGCAGTGACAGGGCTGAAGCTTTCTTT
>TRBJ2-1|TRBD2|TRBV2|once
CATQLAVYEQFF
TGTGCCACCCAACTAGCGGTATATGAGCAGTTCTTC
>TRBJ2-7|TRBD1|TRBV4-3|once
CASSRSRDSLYEQYF
TGCGCCAGCAGCCGAAGCCGGGACAGCCTCTACGAGCAGTACTTC
>TRBJ2-7|TRBD1|TRBV27|.
CASSKTGRSYEQYF
TGTGCCAGCAGTAAGACAGGGCGGTCCTACGAGCAGTACTTC
>TRBJ1-2|.|TRBV7-2|.
CASSSSGTTNYGYTF
TGTGCCAGCAGCTCTTCCGGGACAACTAACTATGGCTACACCTTC
>TRBJ2-3|.|TRBV21-1|.
CASSSQGLSGTDTQYF
TGTGCCAGCAGCTCCCAGGGACTAAGCGGCACAGATACGCAGTATTTT